These T cell receptor beta chains were read from a single sample in a study of blood T cell repertoires in COVID-19. Data came from immunoSEQ multiplex PCR; TCRdb stores just in-frame clones and leaves some out. The table shows about 220,000 clones, with approximately 85% occurring only once. The sample taken for sequencing was peripheral blood. Source of these receptors: a woman between 70 and 85 years old with COVID-19, enrolled during active disease. The CDR3 runs from the conserved cysteine through the conserved F or W. Fields, in order: D gene, J gene, clone size, V gene, CDR3 DNA, CDR3 protein. A D gene is named only where the DNA matches it firmly. Size is omitted from some rows. Given values are once, few, many or a class for expanded clones.

d_call: .; j_call: TRBJ1-2; clone_size: .; v_call: TRBV28; cdr3_nt: TGTGCCAGCCGTACATCAGGGGTTAACTATGGCTACACCTTC; cdr3_aa: CASRTSGVNYGYTF
d_call: .; j_call: TRBJ2-7; clone_size: .; v_call: TRBV6-5; cdr3_nt: TGTGCCAGCAGTTACTCGGGCCGGGGCTACGAGCAGTACTTC; cdr3_aa: CASSYSGRGYEQYF
d_call: .; j_call: TRBJ2-7; clone_size: .; v_call: TRBV7-8; cdr3_nt: TGTGCCAGCAGCTTAGCGTCCGGGAACGAGCAGTACTTC; cdr3_aa: CASSLASGNEQYF
d_call: .; j_call: TRBJ1-6; clone_size: .; v_call: TRBV5-1; cdr3_nt: TGCGCCAGCAGCTTGGTTTCGGGGGTGAAAGAGTCACCCCTCCACTTT; cdr3_aa: CASSLVSGVKESPLHF
d_call: .; j_call: TRBJ1-3; clone_size: .; v_call: TRBV18; cdr3_nt: TGTGCCAGCTCACCCGAGAATCGAAACACCATATATTTT; cdr3_aa: CASSPENRNTIYF
d_call: .; j_call: TRBJ1-1; clone_size: .; v_call: TRBV6-2/TRBV6-3; cdr3_nt: TGTGCCAGCAGTTCCCGACAGGATGAAGCTTTCTTT; cdr3_aa: CASSSRQDEAFF
d_call: TRBD1; j_call: TRBJ1-1; clone_size: .; v_call: TRBV7-8; cdr3_nt: TGTGCCAGCCTCCGGACAGGGGGCCAGAGAACTGAAGCTTTCTTT; cdr3_aa: CASLRTGGQRTEAFF
d_call: .; j_call: TRBJ1-6; clone_size: few; v_call: TRBV9; cdr3_nt: TGTGCCAGCAGCGTAGAGACAGATTTTAATTCACCCCTCCACTTT; cdr3_aa: CASSVETDFNSPLHF
d_call: TRBD2; j_call: TRBJ2-3; clone_size: once; v_call: TRBV3-1/TRBV3-2; cdr3_nt: TGTGCCAGCAGCCAAGACGGGGGGTACAGCACAGATACGCAGTATTTT; cdr3_aa: CASSQDGGYSTDTQYF
d_call: TRBD1; j_call: TRBJ1-2; clone_size: .; v_call: TRBV9; cdr3_nt: TGTGCCAGCAGCGCCACGACAGGGGCTGGCTACACCTTC; cdr3_aa: CASSATTGAGYTF
d_call: .; j_call: TRBJ2-7; clone_size: .; v_call: TRBV19; cdr3_nt: TGTGCCAGTAGTGAGACCTCCGGGGTGGGGGGCGAGCAGTACTTC; cdr3_aa: CASSETSGVGGEQYF